The sequence of this TCR beta chain was determined in a study of T cell responses to AZD1222 COVID-19 vaccine. Findings and caveats of the study: Donors were mostly white British, more females; clonal diversity possibly underestimated. Just six AZD1222 recipients were seropositive at baseline. Increased Spike-specific TCR breadth and depth were observed after two AZD1222 doses.

With respect to this clone: The antigen remains undetermined.

The CDR3 totals 15 residues. Trimming left V 3 bases short and J 4 bases short, with 15 bases between. Germline-derived CDR1 and CDR2 are MNHEY and SMNVEV (reference sequence). Second-dose schedules of about 4 or about 12 weeks were combined. Generated by immunoSEQ multiplex PCR, the TCRdb table keeps only in-frame clones and is missing some. The sample shows 150,000 to 200,000 clones, 80% to 90% of them seen only once. V and J are TRBV27 and TRBJ1-2; D perhaps matches TRBD1 (5 bases). The sequence was obtained from an adult who received the AZD1222 COVID-19 vaccine. Source: peripheral blood, taken 28 days after the second AZD1222 dose. DNA for the CDR3: TGTGCCAGCAGTTTGTTGTATGGGGCAGGCTATGGCTACACCTTC. Its translation: CASSLLYGAGYGYTF.